This TCR beta chain stems from a study of blood T cell repertoires in COVID-19. Study background: The United States, Italy and Spain supplied acute and convalescent COVID-19 samples.

This CDR3 is built from 15 residues. The germline V and J ends were trimmed by 0 bases and 3 bases, with 11 bases remaining between them. The V gene's germline CDR1 is MGHRA and CDR2 YSYEKL. Per the original methods: Scientists estimated how many nucleated cells there were by amplifying reference gene primers. The table came from immunoSEQ multiplex PCR; TCRdb's copy has only in-frame clones and leaves some out. V and J calls and clone size come straight from that table; D and trimming were deduced from the DNA. The table lists 60,000 to 75,000 clones, 65% to 80% of them singletons, with around 27% in the top ten.

This TCR came from a man in his sixties with active or convalescent COVID-19. Sequencing was performed on peripheral blood. The genes are TRBV4-1 and TRBJ1-1; tentative D call: TRBD1 (5 bases). CDR3: CASSQDRGTYTEAFF. CDR3 coding DNA: TGCGCCAGCAGCCAAGACCGAGGGACTTACACTGAAGCTTTCTTT.